This paragraph reports one T cell receptor (beta chain). The data were obtained in a study of T cell responses to AZD1222 COVID-19 vaccine. The CDR3 is made up of 12 amino acids. V gave up 6 bases and J gave up 7 bases, with 10 bases separating them. From germline, CDR1 is MGHRA and CDR2 YSYEKL. Data came from immunoSEQ multiplex PCR; TCRdb stores just in-frame clones and leaves some out. There are approximately 150,000 clones in the sample; 90% to 95% occur only once, and about 4% lies in the top ten. This rearrangement joins TRBV4-1 to TRBJ1-3; D is ambiguous. The TCR was taken from an adult in good health. Sample: peripheral blood, taken on day 0 of MenACWY control vaccination. CDR3 residues: CASSPTGNTIYF. In DNA, the CDR3 is TGCGCCAGCAGTCCTACGGGGAACACCATATATTTT.